This T cell receptor beta chain was profiled in a study of early stage breast cancer tumors. Libraries were prepared by immunoSEQ multiplex PCR; TCRdb keeps only in-frame clonotypes and omits some of them. The profile shows tens of thousands of clones, just over 90% of them singletons. Study-level results: Tumors had roughly 2.5-fold higher T cell density and higher clonality than adjacent normal breast tissue.

This clone showed up just a few times. The antigen remains undetermined. This CDR3 is built from 12 residues. Germline V gene sequence: CDR1 SEHNR, CDR2 FQNEAQ (reference sequence). Trimming removed 5 bases at V and 8 bases at J, with 11 bases between. This clonotype originated in a person aged 65 to 79 with breast cancer. V gene TRBV7-9 combines with J gene TRBJ2-3; D is unresolved. The sample was blood. CDR3 residues: CASSLDFFTQYF. The CDR3 coding sequence is TGTGCCAGCAGCCTCGACTTCTTTACGCAGTATTTT.